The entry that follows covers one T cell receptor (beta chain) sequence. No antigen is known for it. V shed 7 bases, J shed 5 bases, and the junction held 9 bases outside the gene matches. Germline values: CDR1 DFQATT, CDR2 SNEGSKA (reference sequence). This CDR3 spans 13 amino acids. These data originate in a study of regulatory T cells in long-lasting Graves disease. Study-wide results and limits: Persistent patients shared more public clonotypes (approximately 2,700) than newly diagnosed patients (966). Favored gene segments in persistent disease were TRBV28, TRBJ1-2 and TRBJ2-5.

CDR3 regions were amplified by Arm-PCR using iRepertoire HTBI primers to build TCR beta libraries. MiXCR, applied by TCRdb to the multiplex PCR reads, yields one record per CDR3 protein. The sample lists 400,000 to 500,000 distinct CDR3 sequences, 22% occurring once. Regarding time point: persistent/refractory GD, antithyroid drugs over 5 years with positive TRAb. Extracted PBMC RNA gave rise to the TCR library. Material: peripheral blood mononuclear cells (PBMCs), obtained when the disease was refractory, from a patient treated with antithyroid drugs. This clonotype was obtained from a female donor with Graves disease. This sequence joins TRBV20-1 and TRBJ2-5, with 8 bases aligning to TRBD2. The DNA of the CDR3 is TGCAGTGAAATCGGGGGGGCCGGTGAGACCCAGTACTTC. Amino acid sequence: CSEIGGAGETQYF.